This is a list of T cell receptor beta chains from one sample in a study of blood T cell repertoires in COVID-19. The repertoire was sequenced with immunoSEQ multiplex PCR; TCRdb's copy has only in-frame clones and lacks some. The table has about 19,000 clones, around 90% seen once. The material sequenced was peripheral blood. These TCRs come from a human donor in a cohort sampled during active COVID-19. The CDR3 runs from the conserved cysteine through the conserved F or W. A D gene is named only where the DNA matches it firmly.

v_call: TRBV2; d_call: TRBD1; j_call: TRBJ1-1; cdr3_aa: CASNQQGYTEAFF
v_call: TRBV12-3/TRBV12-4; d_call: NA; j_call: TRBJ1-2; cdr3_aa: CASTRAYGYTF
v_call: TRBV5-1; d_call: NA; j_call: TRBJ1-2; cdr3_aa: CASRPGGVVNYGYTF
v_call: TRBV6-1; d_call: NA; j_call: TRBJ2-4; cdr3_aa: CASSARQFLAKNIQYF
v_call: TRBV7-9; d_call: NA; j_call: TRBJ1-2; cdr3_aa: CASSLTEQDGYTF
v_call: TRBV18; d_call: TRBD2; j_call: TRBJ2-1; cdr3_aa: CASSPLSGSWIEQFF
v_call: TRBV5-8; d_call: NA; j_call: TRBJ1-1; cdr3_aa: CASSLDLWATEAFF
v_call: TRBV5-4; d_call: NA; j_call: TRBJ2-2; cdr3_aa: CASSLGGTGELFF
v_call: TRBV28; d_call: NA; j_call: TRBJ2-5; cdr3_aa: CASSSNQETQYF
v_call: TRBV7-9; d_call: NA; j_call: TRBJ2-7; cdr3_aa: CASSGGSRSSYEQYF
v_call: TRBV10-3; d_call: TRBD1; j_call: TRBJ1-5; cdr3_aa: CAIRQGDNQPQHF
v_call: TRBV6-5; d_call: TRBD1; j_call: TRBJ1-4; cdr3_aa: CASRSGQGLQEKLFF
v_call: TRBV5-1; d_call: TRBD1; j_call: TRBJ2-7; cdr3_aa: CASSLGGQGAYEQYF
v_call: TRBV23-1; d_call: NA; j_call: TRBJ2-2; cdr3_aa: CASSQDWDFAGELFF
v_call: TRBV19; d_call: TRBD1; j_call: TRBJ1-2; cdr3_aa: CASSGDRGRYGYTF
v_call: TRBV28; d_call: TRBD2; j_call: TRBJ2-2; cdr3_aa: CASSLGGANTGELFF
v_call: TRBV5-1; d_call: TRBD1; j_call: TRBJ2-7; cdr3_aa: CASRGGQGAQEQYF
v_call: TRBV28; d_call: TRBD1; j_call: TRBJ1-4; cdr3_aa: CASSAGQGYEKLFF
v_call: TRBV5-1; d_call: NA; j_call: TRBJ2-2; cdr3_aa: CASRLGQPNTGELFF
v_call: TRBV19; d_call: NA; j_call: TRBJ1-1; cdr3_aa: CASSPPRGLATEAFF
v_call: TRBV7-3; d_call: NA; j_call: TRBJ2-2; cdr3_aa: CASSLTKGTGELFF
v_call: TRBV7-6; d_call: NA; j_call: TRBJ2-3; cdr3_aa: CASSQLSGATDTQYF
v_call: TRBV10-3; d_call: TRBD1; j_call: TRBJ1-5; cdr3_aa: CAIGGSGDRAQEPQHF
v_call: TRBV7-2; d_call: TRBD2; j_call: TRBJ2-3; cdr3_aa: CASSLRLTSGVADTQYF
v_call: TRBV30; d_call: TRBD1; j_call: TRBJ1-6; cdr3_aa: CAWSVRQGGSYNSPLHF
v_call: TRBV6-5; d_call: NA; j_call: TRBJ2-7; cdr3_aa: CAITGYEIYEQYF
v_call: TRBV6-1; d_call: TRBD2; j_call: TRBJ2-7; cdr3_aa: CASSESLAGSTYEQYF
v_call: TRBV19; d_call: NA; j_call: TRBJ2-5; cdr3_aa: CASSRDQETQYF
v_call: TRBV19; d_call: TRBD1; j_call: TRBJ1-2; cdr3_aa: CASSIPGTGDYGYTF
v_call: TRBV27; d_call: NA; j_call: TRBJ1-1; cdr3_aa: CASSLAGSTNTEAFF
v_call: TRBV16; d_call: NA; j_call: TRBJ2-6; cdr3_aa: CASSDTVSGANVLTF
v_call: TRBV3-1/TRBV3-2; d_call: TRBD2; j_call: TRBJ2-1; cdr3_aa: CASSLGLAGGNEQFF
v_call: TRBV5-6; d_call: NA; j_call: TRBJ1-4; cdr3_aa: CASSGGGEEKLFF
v_call: TRBV5-1; d_call: TRBD1; j_call: TRBJ2-2; cdr3_aa: CASSLGTANTGELFF
v_call: TRBV5-4; d_call: TRBD2; j_call: TRBJ2-1; cdr3_aa: CASSATSDPYNEQFF
v_call: TRBV7-2; d_call: NA; j_call: TRBJ2-5; cdr3_aa: CASSSRLIETQYF
v_call: TRBV19; d_call: TRBD1; j_call: TRBJ1-1; cdr3_aa: CASSRTGGVEAFF
v_call: TRBV15; d_call: NA; j_call: TRBJ1-4; cdr3_aa: CATPLGGLGEKLFF
v_call: TRBV28; d_call: NA; j_call: TRBJ1-2; cdr3_aa: CASSVGQHYGYTF
v_call: TRBV10-1; d_call: NA; j_call: TRBJ2-2; cdr3_aa: CASSDRGTGELFF
v_call: TRBV6-6; d_call: NA; j_call: TRBJ2-7; cdr3_aa: CASISQGYEQYF
v_call: TRBV13; d_call: NA; j_call: TRBJ2-7; cdr3_aa: CASSQGGSGGSYEQYF
v_call: TRBV6-5; d_call: TRBD1; j_call: TRBJ1-6; cdr3_aa: CASSTGQGNSPLHF
v_call: TRBV7-9; d_call: NA; j_call: TRBJ1-5; cdr3_aa: CASSPGSNSNQPQHF
v_call: TRBV18; d_call: TRBD1; j_call: TRBJ1-2; cdr3_aa: CASSLRQGANYGYTF